What follows describes a single T cell receptor (beta chain). Its antigen is not known. The sample originates from a study of T cell repertoires in cytomegalovirus infection. Study background: Used in the study were CMV epitopes, some recently identified and HLA-C-restricted, others well-studied and HLA-B-restricted. Points from the study as a whole: The study identified carriers of CMV plus the relevant HLA from cumulative public TCR beta family frequency.

Trimming stripped 4 bases from V and 7 bases from J, with 16 bases between. This CDR3 is built from 15 residues. The germline V gene has CDR1 MGHRA and CDR2 YSYEKL. TCRdb recomputed calls from the reads with MiXCR, one row per CDR3 protein. The data show around 900,000 distinct CDR3 sequences, 31% seen once. This chain joins TRBV4-1 and TRBJ1-4, with D uncertain. This specimen consisted of cultured CD8+ T cells from PBMCs, obtained from culture after CMV antigen stimulation. This sequence was found in a human donor in good health (CMV status not recorded). Some clones in this sample may be carry-over from other donors' samples. CDR3 residues: CASSRHTGNGEKLFF. The CDR3 DNA is TGCGCCAGCAGCCGCCATACGGGAAACGGTGAAAAACTGTTTTTT.